Below, 21 T cell receptor beta chains from the same sample are listed, as sequenced in a study of cytomegalovirus exposure and HLA in healthy donors. The study ran its PCR with 60 Vbeta and 13 Jbeta primers. Profiled with immunoSEQ multiplex PCR; TCRdb holds only in-frame clones, not every one. The repertoire consists of around 120,000 clones, with about three quarters occurring once and the leading ten covering 2.7%. The sequenced sample was PBMCs. These receptors originate from a woman aged 40-49 years in good health and CMV-seropositive.

The V call is TRBV6-5, the J call TRBJ1-2; D not certain. CDR1 and CDR2 (germline): MNHEY, SVGAGI. V was trimmed by 4 bases and J by 1 base, leaving 10 bases between them. The CDR3 is made up of 14 amino acids. CDR3 in amino acids: CASSFGPSNYGYTF. CDR3 nucleotide sequence: TGTGCCAGCAGTTTTGGGCCCAGTAACTATGGCTACACCTTC.

This chain links TRBV12-2 with TRBJ2-5; whether TRBD1, the table's D call, matches the DNA was not checked. TRBV12-2 is reported as a pseudogene. The CDR3 is 16 residues long. CDR3 nucleotides: TGTGCAAGTCGCCCAATCATCAGGGGGATTCAAGAGACCCAGTACTTC. Protein: CASRPIIRGIQETQYF.

The chain has TRBV6-5 and TRBJ1-2; TRBD1 matches 8 bases. Looked up from germline, CDR1 is MNHEY and CDR2 is SVGAGI. After removal of 6 bases from V and 0 bases from J, the junction contained 0 bases not matched to a gene. CDR3 size: 13 residues. CDR3 in amino acids: CASRTGANYGYTF. CDR3 DNA: TGTGCCAGCAGGACAGGGGCTAACTATGGCTACACCTTC.

This sequence joins TRBV9 and TRBJ2-1, with TRBD2 as a possible D gene (6 bases). V lost 0 bases, J lost 6 bases, and 13 bases lay in between. Germline CDR1 reads SGDLS; CDR2 reads YYNGEE. The CDR3 totals 15 residues. CDR3 in DNA: TGTGCCAGCAGCGTAGGTAATAGCGGTACCAATGAGCAGTTCTTC. Residues: CASSVGNSGTNEQFF.

J is TRBJ2-5 and V is TRBV25-1; 11 bases agree with TRBD2. Per germline, CDR1 MGHDK and CDR2 SYGVNS. V shed 6 bases, J shed 5 bases, and the junction held 2 bases outside the gene matches. The CDR3 is 13 residues long. CDR3 residues: CASRTSGVETQYF. DNA for the CDR3: TGTGCCAGCAGGACTAGCGGGGTGGAGACCCAGTACTTC.

The chain joins TRBV7-2 to TRBJ2-3, with D tentatively TRBD2 (5 bases). Germline V gene data show CDR1 as SGHTA and CDR2 as FQGNSA. V shed 1 base and J shed 7 bases, with 15 bases lying between them. The CDR3 contains 15 residues. CDR3 protein: CASSLVPGRVNTQYF. CDR3 nucleotides: TGTGCCAGCAGCTTAGTTCCGGGAAGGGTAAATACGCAGTATTTT.

The chain has TRBV5-1 and TRBJ1-1; D may be TRBD1 (6 bases). In germline, CDR1 is SGHRS, CDR2 YFSETQ. V lost 1 base and J 3 bases, leaving 16 bases between the germline ends. The CDR3 is 16 residues long. CDR3 in amino acids: CASSLKQGSRDTEAFF. Written as DNA, the CDR3 is TGCGCCAGCAGCTTGAAACAGGGTTCCCGGGACACTGAAGCTTTCTTT.

The V gene is TRBV19, the J gene TRBJ2-7; D remains ambiguous. Germline CDR1 LNHDA, CDR2 SQIVND (reference sequence). Trimming removed 7 bases from V and 0 bases from J, with 13 bases in between. There are 14 residues in the CDR3. The CDR3 DNA reads as TGTGCCAGTACTTTGACTTCTAGCTCCTACGAGCAGTACTTC. Its protein product is CASTLTSSSYEQYF.

This chain links TRBV6-6 with TRBJ1-5, with 7 positions matching TRBD1. The CDR3 has 15 amino acids. J was trimmed by 5 bases and V by 4 bases; bases with no gene match: 8. Germline CDR1 is MNHNY and CDR2 is SVGAGI (reference sequence). This CDR3 reads CASSSGQVADQPQHF. The CDR3 region has the DNA TGTGCCAGCAGTTCCGGACAGGTGGCGGATCAGCCCCAGCATTTT.

V usage is TRBV2 and J usage is TRBJ2-5; 11 bases map to TRBD1. The end of the DNA is better explained by TRBJ2-7, so the J call may be wrong. The germline V gene has CDR1 SNHLY and CDR2 FYNNEI. The CDR3 runs 15 residues. CDR3 sequence: CASSVGTGGSYEQYF. The CDR3 coding sequence is TGTGCCAGCAGTGTTGGGACAGGGGGGTCCTACGAGCAGTACTTC.

The chain combines TRBV27 with TRBJ2-7, with a weak D call TRBD1 (6 bases). CDR1 and CDR2 from the germline V gene are MNHEY and SMNVEV (reference sequence). V lost 0 bases and J 0 bases, leaving 12 bases between the germline ends. CDR3 length equals 16 residues. The CDR3: CASSLSGAPSSYEQYF. The CDR3 DNA sequence: TGTGCCAGCAGTTTATCGGGGGCCCCGAGCTCCTACGAGCAGTACTTC.

A few counts support this clone. The rearrangement uses TRBV27 and TRBJ1-2; TRBD1 agrees at 7 bases. J was trimmed by 8 bases and V by 5 bases; bases with no gene match: 17. Germline CDR1 and CDR2: MNHEY and SMNVEV (reference sequence). The CDR3 has 16 residues. CDR3 sequence reads: CASSPSGAGGRGGYTF. CDR3 nucleotides: TGTGCCAGCAGTCCCTCCGGTGCAGGGGGTAGGGGAGGCTACACCTTC.

This clone is a singleton in its sample. This chain connects TRBV5-1 to TRBJ2-1, with TRBD2 identical over 16 bases. J gave up 0 bases and V 3 bases, and 6 bases lay outside the gene matches. CDR1 SGHRS and CDR2 YFSETQ come from the germline V gene. The CDR3 is 19 residues long. CDR3 loop: CASSSTGLAGGPSYNEQFF. DNA for the CDR3: TGCGCCAGCAGCTCTACGGGACTAGCGGGGGGGCCCTCCTACAATGAGCAGTTCTTC. Full variable domain (missing parts from reference TRBV5-1 and TRBJ2-1): KAGVTQTPRYLIKTRGQQVTLSCSPISGHRSVSWYQQTPGQGLQFLFEYFSETQRNKGNFPGRFSGRQFSNSRSEMNVSTLELGDSALYLCASSSTGLAGGPSYNEQFFGPGTRLTVL.

CDR3 sequence reads: CASRPTGVQETQYF. The CDR3 coding sequence is TGTGCCAGCAGGCCGACAGGGGTTCAAGAGACCCAGTACTTC. The genes are TRBV5-6 and TRBJ2-5; TRBD1 agrees at 8 bases. Germline assignment: CDR1 SGHDT and CDR2 YYEEEE. The CDR3 consists of 14 residues. Losses at the gene ends were 5 bases for V and 2 bases for J; bases not matched to a gene: 5.

The CDR3 DNA reads TGTGCCAGCAGTGAACACAGGGGGTGGGGAAACACCATATATTTT. As protein: CASSEHRGWGNTIYF. This chain links TRBV6-1 with TRBJ1-3; 8 positions match TRBD1. This CDR3 is 15 amino acids long. V shed 2 bases, J shed 4 bases, and the junction held 4 bases outside the gene matches. Germline-derived CDR1 and CDR2 are MNHNS and SASEGT.

This clone was seen a few times. V gene TRBV12-5 combines with J gene TRBJ1-1; 7 positions agree with TRBD1. The CDR3 contains 14 residues. V dropped 4 bases and J dropped 2; count of bases not matched to a gene: 4. CDR1 and CDR2 from the germline V gene are LGHNT and FRNRAP. The CDR3 region is CASGSWDSNTEAFF. Written as DNA, the CDR3 is TGTGCTAGTGGTTCTTGGGACAGTAACACTGAAGCTTTCTTT.

This clone was detected only a few times. The gene calls are TRBV5-8 and TRBJ1-5, with 7 bases aligning to TRBD1. V was pared by 3 bases and J by 2 bases, with 8 bases of the junction left unmatched. Germline V CDR1 and CDR2: SGHTS, YDEGEE. This CDR3 has 16 amino acids. CDR3 region: CASSSRQGRGNQPQHF. CDR3 DNA: TGTGCCAGCAGCTCGAGACAGGGACGAGGCAATCAGCCCCAGCATTTT.

The chain recombines TRBV2 with TRBJ1-6; the D gene is possibly TRBD1 (6 bases). The V and J ends lost 2 bases and 10 bases respectively, with 15 bases between them. CDR3 size: 15 residues. CDR1 and CDR2 (germline): SNHLY, FYNNEI. CDR3 DNA sequence: TGTGCCAGCAGTGAAAGGGCGGGGGCAAGGTCACCCCTCCACTTT. Its protein product is CASSERAGARSPLHF.

CDR3 in amino acids: CASSLGSLADTQYF. The CDR3 DNA is TGCGCCAGCAGCTTGGGGTCTTTAGCAGATACGCAGTATTTT. The chain couples TRBV5-1 to TRBJ2-3, with unresolved D. This CDR3 contains 14 residues. The V and J ends lost 0 bases and 4 bases respectively, with 9 bases between them. The germline V gene encodes CDR1 SGHRS and CDR2 YFSETQ.

This clone was observed once. V and J are TRBV4-3 and TRBJ2-3; tentative D call: TRBD1 (5 bases). Germline loops: CDR1 LGHNA, CDR2 YSLEER. CDR3 length equals 15 residues. V lost 1 base to trimming and J lost 2 bases, with 10 bases between them. The CDR3 DNA reads as TGCGCCAGCAGCCAAGTTCAGGGTAACACAGATACGCAGTATTTT. It yields the protein CASSQVQGNTDTQYF.

The chain employs TRBV6-1 and TRBJ1-2, with a possible D match to TRBD1 (5 bases). The germline CDR1 and CDR2 sequences are MNHNS and SASEGT. Trimming left V 4 bases short and J 5 bases short, with 14 bases between. The CDR3 consists of 14 residues. CDR3 region: CASSVRDPGYGYTF. CDR3 coding DNA: TGTGCCAGCAGTGTGCGGGACCCCGGGTATGGCTACACCTTC.